Following are 4 T cell receptor beta chains from one sample sequenced in a study of spatial heterogeneity in lung cancer. Time point reported: sample taken at primary tumor resection. TCRdb itself ran the 5' RACE reads through MiXCR, one entry per CDR3 protein. The sample shows around 4,000 distinct CDR3 sequences, about 8.1% of them seen only once. The sequenced sample was normal lung tissue next to the tumor, obtained at surgery. These receptors were taken from a female donor with early-stage non-small cell lung cancer.

This clonotype was seen many times. The chain joins TRBV20-1 to TRBJ1-4, with D hard to call. The CDR3 has 11 residues. Per the germline V gene, CDR1 is DFQATT and CDR2 is SNEGSKA (reference sequence). The V end lost 7 bases, the J end lost 5 bases, and 8 bases lay between the germline ends. CDR3 protein: CSGVWNEKLFF. The CDR3 region has the DNA TGCAGTGGAGTCTGGAATGAAAAACTGTTTTTT.

In its sample, this clonotype was seen many times. In DNA, the CDR3 is TGTGCCAGCAGGTCACCGGGAGTGCACACCGGGGAGCTGTTTTTT. It encodes CASRSPGVHTGELFF. This chain connects TRBV6-5 to TRBJ2-2, with D possibly being TRBD2 (6 bases). V lost 6 bases to trimming and J lost 3 bases, with 14 bases between them. Germline CDR1 is MNHEY and CDR2 is SVGAGI. The CDR3 extends over 15 amino acids.

This clonotype was found many times. The genes are TRBV28 and TRBJ1-1; tentative D call: TRBD1 (5 bases). Germline CDR1 reads MDHEN; CDR2 reads SYDVKM. The CDR3 extends over 15 amino acids. V was trimmed by 8 bases and J by 1 base, leaving 17 bases between them. This chain's CDR3 is CASSKAGLGNTEAFF. The CDR3 region has the DNA TGTGCCAGCTCCAAGGCGGGGCTAGGGAACACTGAAGCTTTCTTT.

This clonotype rates as medium-sized. The V gene is TRBV11-2, the J gene TRBJ1-1; 7 nucleotides match TRBD1. CDR1 is SGHAT and CDR2 is FQNNGV in the germline V gene. This CDR3 region has 15 residues. With V trimmed by 5 bases and J by 0 bases, 6 bases remained unmatched. The CDR3 DNA is TGTGCCAGCAGCGCCCGACAGGGCATGAACACTGAAGCTTTCTTT. It yields the protein CASSARQGMNTEAFF.